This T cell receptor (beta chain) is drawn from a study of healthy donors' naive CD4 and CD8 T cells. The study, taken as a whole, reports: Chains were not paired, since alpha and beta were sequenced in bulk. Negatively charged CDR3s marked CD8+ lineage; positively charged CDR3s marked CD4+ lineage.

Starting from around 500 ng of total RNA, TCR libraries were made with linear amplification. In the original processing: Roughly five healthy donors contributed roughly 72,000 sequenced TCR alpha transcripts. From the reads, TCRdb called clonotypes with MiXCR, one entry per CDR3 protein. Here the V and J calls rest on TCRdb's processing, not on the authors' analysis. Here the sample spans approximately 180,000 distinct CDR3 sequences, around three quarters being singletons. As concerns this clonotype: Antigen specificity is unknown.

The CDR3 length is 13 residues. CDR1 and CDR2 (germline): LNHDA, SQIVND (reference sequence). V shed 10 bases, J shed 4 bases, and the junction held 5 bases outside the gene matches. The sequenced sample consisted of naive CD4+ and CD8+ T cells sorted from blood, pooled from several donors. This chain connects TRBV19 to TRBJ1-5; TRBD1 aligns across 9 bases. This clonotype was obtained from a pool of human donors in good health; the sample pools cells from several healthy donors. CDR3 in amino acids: CATTDRGNQPQHF. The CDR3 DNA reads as TGTGCCACTACGGACAGGGGAAATCAGCCCCAGCATTTT.